This T cell receptor beta chain appears in the sequencing data of a study of graft-versus-host responses after intestinal transplantation. Notes on the study in general: Recipient marrow showed GvH clones, some seen first in ileum or blood.

This clone was seen just once. Antigen unknown. Produced via immunoSEQ multiplex PCR; TCRdb's table is partial and in-frame only. The table shows 84,000 or so clones, with approximately 82% occurring only once. The V gene's germline CDR1 is SGHNT and CDR2 YENEEA. The CDR3 contains 16 residues. Trimming removed 2 bases from V and 4 bases from J; junction bases left unmatched: 6. J is TRBJ2-2 and V is TRBV11-3; 8 bases match TRBD2. The sample was unstimulated CD4+ T cells sorted from spleen or lymph node cells, taken before intestinal transplant. The origin of this receptor is a human donor who received an intestinal transplant. The CDR3 nucleotides are TGTGCCAGCAGCTTAACTTCGGCGGGGGGCACCGGGGAGCTGTTTTTT. This translates into CASSLTSAGGTGELFF.